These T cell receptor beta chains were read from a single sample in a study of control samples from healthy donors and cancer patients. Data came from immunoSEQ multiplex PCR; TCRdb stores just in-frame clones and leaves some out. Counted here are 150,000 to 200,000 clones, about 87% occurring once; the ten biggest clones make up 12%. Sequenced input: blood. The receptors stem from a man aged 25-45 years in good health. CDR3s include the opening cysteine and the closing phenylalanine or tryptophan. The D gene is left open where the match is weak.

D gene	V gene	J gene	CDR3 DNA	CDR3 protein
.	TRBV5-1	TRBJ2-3	TGCGCCAGCAGCCCGGGACAACCTAGCACAGATACGCAGTATTTT	CASSPGQPSTDTQYF
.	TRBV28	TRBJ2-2	TGTGCCACAGGGGACCAGGGGGAGCTGTTTTTT	CATGDQGELFF
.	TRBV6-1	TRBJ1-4	TGTGCCAGCAGTGAAAGGGGGAGACTTAATGAAAAACTGTTTTTT	CASSERGRLNEKLFF
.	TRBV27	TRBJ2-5	TGTGCCAGCAGCTTGACAACGAGGGGAGAGACCCAGTACTTC	CASSLTTRGETQYF
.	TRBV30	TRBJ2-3	TGTGCCGGAACCGGGTCTCTCACAGATACGCAGTATTTT	CAGTGSLTDTQYF
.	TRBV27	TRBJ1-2	TGTGCCAGCAGTTTTACGGACAGCATCTATGGCTACACCTTC	CASSFTDSIYGYTF
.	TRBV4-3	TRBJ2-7	TGCGCCAGCAGCCAAGCGAATCCGGGGTACGAGCAGTACTTC	CASSQANPGYEQYF
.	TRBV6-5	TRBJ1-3	TGTGCCACCGCCCGGGACTCCAGCTCTGGAAACACCATATATTTT	CATARDSSSGNTIYF
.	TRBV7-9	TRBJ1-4	TGTGCCAGCAGCTCCACCTCTTGGGGTTCGAATGAAAAACTGTTTTTT	CASSSTSWGSNEKLFF
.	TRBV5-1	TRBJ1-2	TGCGCCAGCAGCGTACTAGGGACTAACTATGGCTACACCTTC	CASSVLGTNYGYTF
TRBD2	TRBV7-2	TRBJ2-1	TGTGCCAGCAGCTCCGGTACTAGCGGGAGAGGGGGTGAGCAGTTCTTC	CASSSGTSGRGGEQFF
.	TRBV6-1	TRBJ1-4	TGTGCCAGCAGTGAGGGATTACCTAATGAAAAACTGTTTTTT	CASSEGLPNEKLFF
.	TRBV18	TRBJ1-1	TGTGCCAGCTCAGATAGAAACACTGAAGCTTTCTTT	CASSDRNTEAFF
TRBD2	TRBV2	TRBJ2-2	TGTGCCAGCAGACGATCTAGCGGAGGACGGACCGGGGAGCTGTTTTTT	CASRRSSGGRTGELFF
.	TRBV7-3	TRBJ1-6	TGTGCCAGCAGCTTAGCGGCGGGTGGGTCACCCCTCCACTTT	CASSLAAGGSPLHF
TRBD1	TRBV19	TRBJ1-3	TGTGCCAGTACCCCGGGACAGGGGGCTACAAACACCATATATTTT	CASTPGQGATNTIYF
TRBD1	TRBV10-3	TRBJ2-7	TGTGCCATCAGTGACCGACAGGGCAGCTACGAGCAGTACTTC	CAISDRQGSYEQYF